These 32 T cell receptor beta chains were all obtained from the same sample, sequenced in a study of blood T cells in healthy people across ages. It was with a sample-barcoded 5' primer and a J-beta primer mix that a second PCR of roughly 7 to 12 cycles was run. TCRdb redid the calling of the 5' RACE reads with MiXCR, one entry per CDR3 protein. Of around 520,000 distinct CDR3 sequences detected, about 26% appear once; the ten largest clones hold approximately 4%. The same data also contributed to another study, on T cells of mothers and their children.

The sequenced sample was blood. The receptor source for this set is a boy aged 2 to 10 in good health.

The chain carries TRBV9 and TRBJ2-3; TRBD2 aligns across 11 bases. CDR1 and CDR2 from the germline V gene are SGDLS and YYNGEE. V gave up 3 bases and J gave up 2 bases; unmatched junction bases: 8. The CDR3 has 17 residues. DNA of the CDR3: TGTGCCAGCAGCGCACCTCTGACTAGCGGGACCACAGATACGCAGTATTTT. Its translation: CASSAPLTSGTTDTQYF.

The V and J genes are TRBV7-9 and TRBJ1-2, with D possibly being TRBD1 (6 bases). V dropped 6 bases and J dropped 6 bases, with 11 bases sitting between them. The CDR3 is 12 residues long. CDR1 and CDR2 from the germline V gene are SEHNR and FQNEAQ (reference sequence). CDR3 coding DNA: TGTGCCAGCAGGTTCGCAGGGGATGGCTACACCTTC. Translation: CASRFAGDGYTF.

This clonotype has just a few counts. The CDR3 DNA reads as TGTGCCAGTAGTCGAGACGTTGAACGCTACGAGCAGTACTTC. Its protein product is CASSRDVERYEQYF. This sequence joins TRBV19 and TRBJ2-1; D gene ambiguous. With the DNA end fitting TRBJ2-7 better, the J assignment may be wrong. CDR3 size: 14 residues. Germline values: CDR1 LNHDA, CDR2 SQIVND (reference sequence).

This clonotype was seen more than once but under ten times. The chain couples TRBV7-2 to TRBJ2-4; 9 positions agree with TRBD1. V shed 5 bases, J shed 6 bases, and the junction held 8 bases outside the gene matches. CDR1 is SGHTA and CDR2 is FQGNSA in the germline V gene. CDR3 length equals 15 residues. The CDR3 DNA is TGTGCCAGCAGCAGGGACAGGGAATATCTAAACATTCAGTACTTC. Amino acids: CASSRDREYLNIQYF.

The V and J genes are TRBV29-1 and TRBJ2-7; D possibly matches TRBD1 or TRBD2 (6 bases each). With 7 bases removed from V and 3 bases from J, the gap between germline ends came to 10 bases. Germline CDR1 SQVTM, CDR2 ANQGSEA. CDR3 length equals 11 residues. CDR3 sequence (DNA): TGCAGCGCCGGAGGGGGCTACGAGCAGTACTTC. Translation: CSAGGGYEQYF.

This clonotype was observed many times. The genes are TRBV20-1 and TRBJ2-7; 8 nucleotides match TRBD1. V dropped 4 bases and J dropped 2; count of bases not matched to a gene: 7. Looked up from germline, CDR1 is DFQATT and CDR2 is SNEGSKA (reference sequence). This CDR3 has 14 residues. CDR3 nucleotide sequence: TGCAGTGCTACCCGGACAGGGAGGCCCTACGAGCAGTACTTC. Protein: CSATRTGRPYEQYF.

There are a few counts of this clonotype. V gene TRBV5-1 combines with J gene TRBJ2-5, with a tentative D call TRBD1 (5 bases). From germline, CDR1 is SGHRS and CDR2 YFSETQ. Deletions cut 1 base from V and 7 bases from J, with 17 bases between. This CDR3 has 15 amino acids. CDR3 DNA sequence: TGCGCCAGCAGCTTGCGTGGGGCGGAACCCGGGACCCAGTACTTC. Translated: CASSLRGAEPGTQYF.

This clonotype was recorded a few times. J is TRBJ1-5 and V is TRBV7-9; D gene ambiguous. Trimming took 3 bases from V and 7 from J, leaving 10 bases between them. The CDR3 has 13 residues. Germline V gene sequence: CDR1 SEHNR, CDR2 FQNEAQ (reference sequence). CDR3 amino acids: CASSLRIDQPQHF. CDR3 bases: TGTGCCAGCAGCTTGAGGATTGACCAGCCCCAGCATTTT.

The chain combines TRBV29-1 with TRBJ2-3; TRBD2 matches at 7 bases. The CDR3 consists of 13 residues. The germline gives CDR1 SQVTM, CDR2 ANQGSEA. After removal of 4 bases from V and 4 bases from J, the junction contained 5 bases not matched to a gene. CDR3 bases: TGCAGCGTTGGGACGGGAGGAGCAGATACGCAGTATTTT. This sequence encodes CSVGTGGADTQYF.

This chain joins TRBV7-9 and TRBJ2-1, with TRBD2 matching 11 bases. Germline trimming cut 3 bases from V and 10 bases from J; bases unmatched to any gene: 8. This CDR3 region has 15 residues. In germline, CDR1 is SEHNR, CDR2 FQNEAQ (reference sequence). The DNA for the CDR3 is TGTGCCAGCAGCTTTAGCGGGAGGGCCTCCAAAGAGCAGTTCTTC. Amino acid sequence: CASSFSGRASKEQFF.

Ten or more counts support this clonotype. CDR3 amino acids: CASSSTVQETQYF. The CDR3 bases are TGTGCCAGCAGCTCGACAGTTCAAGAGACCCAGTACTTC. The V gene is TRBV7-7, the J gene TRBJ2-5, with D possibly being TRBD1 (5 bases). The CDR3 runs 13 residues. CDR1 SSHAT and CDR2 FNYEAQ come from the germline V gene (reference sequence). Deletions cut 4 bases from V and 2 bases from J, with 8 bases between.

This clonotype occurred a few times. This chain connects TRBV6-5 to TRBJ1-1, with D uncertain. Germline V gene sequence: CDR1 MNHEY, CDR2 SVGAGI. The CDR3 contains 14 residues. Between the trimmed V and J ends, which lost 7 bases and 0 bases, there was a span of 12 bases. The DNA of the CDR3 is TGTGCCAGCAACCCGACGGCCATGAACACTGAAGCTTTCTTT. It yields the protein CASNPTAMNTEAFF.

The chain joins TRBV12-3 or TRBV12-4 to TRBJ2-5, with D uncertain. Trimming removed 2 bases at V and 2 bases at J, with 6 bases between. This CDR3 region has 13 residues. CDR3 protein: CASSLIQQETQYF. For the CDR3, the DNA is TGTGCCAGCAGTTTAATCCAGCAAGAGACCCAGTACTTC.

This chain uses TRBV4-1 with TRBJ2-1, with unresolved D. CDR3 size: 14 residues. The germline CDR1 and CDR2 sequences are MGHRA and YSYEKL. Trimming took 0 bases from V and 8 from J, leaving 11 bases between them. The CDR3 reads CASSQEVSLDEQFF. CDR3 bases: TGCGCCAGCAGCCAAGAGGTTTCTTTGGATGAGCAGTTCTTC.

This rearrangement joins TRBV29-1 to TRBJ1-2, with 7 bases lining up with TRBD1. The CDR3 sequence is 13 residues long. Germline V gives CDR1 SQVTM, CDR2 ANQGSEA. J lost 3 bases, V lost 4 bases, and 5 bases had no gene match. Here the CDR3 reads CSVGQGLYYGYTF. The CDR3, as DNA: TGCAGCGTTGGACAGGGTCTTTACTATGGCTACACCTTC.

CDR3: CASSRSPSRPEAQYF. The DNA for the CDR3 is TGTGCCAGCAGTCGCAGCCCCTCCCGGCCGGAGGCCCAGTACTTC. V and J are TRBV28 and TRBJ2-5; a possible D gene is TRBD2 (5 bases). Deletions cut 5 bases from V and 9 bases from J, with 22 bases between. From germline, CDR1 is MDHEN and CDR2 SYDVKM. This CDR3 is built from 15 residues. The full variable domain, in which reference TRBV28 and TRBJ2-5 provide the parts outside the CDR3, is DVKVTQSSRYLVKRTGEKVFLECVQDMDHENMFWYRQDPGLGLRLIYFSYDVKMKEKGDIPEGYSVSREKKERFSLILESASTNQTSMYLCASSRSPSRPEAQYFGPGTRLLVL.

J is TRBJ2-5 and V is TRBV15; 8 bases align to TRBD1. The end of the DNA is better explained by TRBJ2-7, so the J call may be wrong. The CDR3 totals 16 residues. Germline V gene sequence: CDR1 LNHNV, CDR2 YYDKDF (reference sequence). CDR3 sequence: CATSRTPRTGRNEQYF. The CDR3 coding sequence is TGTGCCACCAGCAGAACCCCCAGGACAGGGCGGAACGAGCAGTACTTC.

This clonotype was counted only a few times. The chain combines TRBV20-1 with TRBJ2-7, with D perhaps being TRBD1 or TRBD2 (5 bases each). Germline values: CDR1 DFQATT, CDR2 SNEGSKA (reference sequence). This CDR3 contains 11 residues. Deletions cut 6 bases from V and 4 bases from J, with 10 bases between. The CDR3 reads CSAGREYEQYF. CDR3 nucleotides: TGCAGTGCGGGCAGGGAGTACGAGCAGTACTTC.

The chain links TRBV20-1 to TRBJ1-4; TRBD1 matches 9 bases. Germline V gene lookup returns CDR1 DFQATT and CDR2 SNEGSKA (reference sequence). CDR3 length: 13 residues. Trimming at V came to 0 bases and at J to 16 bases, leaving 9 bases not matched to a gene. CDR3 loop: CSARDRDRASPFF. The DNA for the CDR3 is TGCAGTGCTAGAGACCGGGACAGGGCTTCCCCGTTTTTT.

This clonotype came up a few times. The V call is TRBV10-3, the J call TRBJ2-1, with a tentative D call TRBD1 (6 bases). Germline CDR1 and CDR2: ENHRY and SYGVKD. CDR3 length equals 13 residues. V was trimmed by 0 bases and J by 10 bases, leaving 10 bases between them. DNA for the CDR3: TGTGCCATCAGTGAGTCAGGGGGTAGCGAGCAGTTCTTC. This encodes CAISESGGSEQFF.

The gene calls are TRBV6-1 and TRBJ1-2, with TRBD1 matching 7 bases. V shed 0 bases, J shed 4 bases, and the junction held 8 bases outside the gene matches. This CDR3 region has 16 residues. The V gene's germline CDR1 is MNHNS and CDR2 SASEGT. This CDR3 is CASSEASRGTAYGYTF. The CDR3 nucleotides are TGTGCCAGCAGTGAAGCTTCCCGAGGGACAGCCTATGGCTACACCTTC.

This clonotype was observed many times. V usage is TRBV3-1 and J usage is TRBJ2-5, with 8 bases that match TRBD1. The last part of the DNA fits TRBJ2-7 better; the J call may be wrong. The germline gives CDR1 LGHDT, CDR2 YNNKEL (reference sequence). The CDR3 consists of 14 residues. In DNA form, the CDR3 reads TGTGCCAGCAGCCAAGTGACAGGGGTCGGCGAGCAGTACTTC. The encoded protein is CASSQVTGVGEQYF.

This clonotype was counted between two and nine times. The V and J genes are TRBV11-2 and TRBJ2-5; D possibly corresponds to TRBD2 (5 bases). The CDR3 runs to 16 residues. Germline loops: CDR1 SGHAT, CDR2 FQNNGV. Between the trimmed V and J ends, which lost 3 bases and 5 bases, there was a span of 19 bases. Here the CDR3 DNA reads TGTGCCAGCAGCTTCTTGGGTCGGAGGTACAAGGAGACCCAGTACTTC. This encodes CASSFLGRRYKETQYF.

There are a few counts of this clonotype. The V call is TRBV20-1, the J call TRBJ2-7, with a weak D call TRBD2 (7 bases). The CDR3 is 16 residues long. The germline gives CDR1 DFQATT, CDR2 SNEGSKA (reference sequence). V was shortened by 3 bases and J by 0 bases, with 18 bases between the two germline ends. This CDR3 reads CSASDPGLGGSYEQYF. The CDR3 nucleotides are TGCAGTGCTAGTGACCCCGGACTAGGGGGCTCCTACGAGCAGTACTTC.

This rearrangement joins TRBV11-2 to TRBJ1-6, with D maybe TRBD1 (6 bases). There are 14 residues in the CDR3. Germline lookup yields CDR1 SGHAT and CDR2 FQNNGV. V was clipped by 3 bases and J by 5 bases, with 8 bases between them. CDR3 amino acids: CASSFSGDNSPLHF. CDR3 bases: TGTGCCAGCAGCTTCTCAGGGGATAATTCACCCCTCCACTTT.

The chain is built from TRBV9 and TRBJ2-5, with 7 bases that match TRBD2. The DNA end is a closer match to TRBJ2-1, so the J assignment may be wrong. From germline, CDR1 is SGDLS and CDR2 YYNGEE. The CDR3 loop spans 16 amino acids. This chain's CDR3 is CASSVDQRDGYNEQFF. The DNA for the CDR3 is TGTGCCAGCAGCGTAGATCAGCGGGACGGTTACAATGAGCAGTTCTTC.

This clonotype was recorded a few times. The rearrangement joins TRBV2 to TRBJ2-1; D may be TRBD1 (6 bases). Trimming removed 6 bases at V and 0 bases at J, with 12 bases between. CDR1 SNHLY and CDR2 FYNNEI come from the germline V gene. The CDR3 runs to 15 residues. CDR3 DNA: TGTGCCAGCAGACCAGGGGTAAGCTCCTACAATGAGCAGTTCTTC. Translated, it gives CASRPGVSSYNEQFF.

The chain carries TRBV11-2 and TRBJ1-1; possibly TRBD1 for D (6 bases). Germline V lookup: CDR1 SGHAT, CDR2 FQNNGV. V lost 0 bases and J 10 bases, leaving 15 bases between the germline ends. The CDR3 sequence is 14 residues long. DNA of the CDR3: TGTGCCAGCAGCTTAGATTCAAAGGGGGGTCTAGCTTTCTTT. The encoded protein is CASSLDSKGGLAFF.

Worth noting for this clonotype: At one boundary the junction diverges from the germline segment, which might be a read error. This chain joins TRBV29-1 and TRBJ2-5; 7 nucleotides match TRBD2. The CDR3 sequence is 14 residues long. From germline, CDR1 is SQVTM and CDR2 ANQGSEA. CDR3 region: CSLQLGGVGNEQSF. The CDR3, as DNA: TGCAGCCTTCAGCTTGGGGGGGTCGGCAATGAGCAGTCCTTC.

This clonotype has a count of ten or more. The CDR3 loop is CSAIGAGGRTDTQYF. CDR3 coding DNA: TGCAGTGCCATTGGGGCGGGCGGTCGGACAGATACGCAGTATTTT. The chain recombines TRBV20-1 with TRBJ2-3, with D possibly being TRBD1 or TRBD2 (5 bases each). This CDR3 has 15 residues. CDR1 and CDR2 (germline): DFQATT, SNEGSKA (reference sequence). Deletions cut 6 bases from V and 3 bases from J, with 19 bases between.

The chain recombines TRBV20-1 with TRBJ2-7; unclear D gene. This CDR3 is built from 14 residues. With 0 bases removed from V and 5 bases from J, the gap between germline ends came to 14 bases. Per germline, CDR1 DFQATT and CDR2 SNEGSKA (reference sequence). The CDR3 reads CSARDPIRAHEQYF. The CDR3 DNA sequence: TGCAGTGCTAGAGATCCCATCCGGGCCCACGAGCAGTACTTC.

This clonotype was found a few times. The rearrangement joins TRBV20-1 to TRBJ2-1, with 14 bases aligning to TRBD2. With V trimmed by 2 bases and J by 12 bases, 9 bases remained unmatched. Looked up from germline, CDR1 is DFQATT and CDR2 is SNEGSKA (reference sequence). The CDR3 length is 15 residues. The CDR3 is CSARPGTSGSGVQFF. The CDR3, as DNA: TGCAGTGCTAGACCTGGGACTAGCGGGAGCGGGGTGCAGTTCTTC.